Presented here are 9 T cell receptor beta chains from one specimen sequenced in a study of cytomegalovirus exposure and HLA in healthy donors. PCR used 60 Vbeta primers and 13 Jbeta primers. Sequencing was performed with immunoSEQ multiplex PCR; in TCRdb, only in-frame clones are kept and a portion is missing. The table shows around 100,000 clones, with 67% occurring only once. The material sequenced was PBMCs. These TCRs come from a young man in good health and CMV-seropositive.

The rearrangement joins TRBV4-1 to TRBJ1-5; 9 nucleotides align to TRBD1. The CDR3 runs 16 residues. V shed 2 bases and J 4 bases; nucleotides not matched to a gene: 6. Germline V CDR1 and CDR2: MGHRA, YSYEKL. CDR3 DNA sequence: TGCGCCAGCAGCCAAACCCTAGACAGGGGGAATCAGCCCCAGCATTTT. This encodes CASSQTLDRGNQPQHF.

The V and J genes are TRBV2 and TRBJ2-4, with 7 bases that match TRBD1. The CDR3 spans 15 residues. CDR1 is SNHLY, CDR2 FYNNEI, per germline. With V trimmed by 7 bases and J by 2 bases, 8 bases remained unmatched. The CDR3 sequence: CASTPGQTPKNIQYF. CDR3 in DNA: TGTGCCAGCACCCCGGGACAGACGCCCAAAAACATTCAGTACTTC. Full variable domain (remainder filled in from reference TRBV2 and TRBJ2-4): EPEVTQTPSHQVTQMGQEVILRCVPISNHLYFYWYRQILGQKVEFLVSFYNNEISEKSEIFDDQFSVERPDGSNFTLKIRSTKLEDSAMYFCASTPGQTPKNIQYFGAGTRLSVL.

V and J are TRBV5-1 and TRBJ2-3; no reliable D call. The germline V and J ends were trimmed by 0 bases and 2 bases, with 4 bases remaining between them. The CDR3 is 13 residues long. Germline CDR1 reads SGHRS; CDR2 reads YFSETQ. The CDR3 sequence is CASSLVLTDTQYF. The CDR3 DNA sequence: TGCGCCAGCAGCTTGGTCCTCACAGATACGCAGTATTTT.

This chain joins TRBV5-6 and TRBJ2-7; D call uncertain. V shed 3 bases and J shed 2 bases, with 15 bases lying between them. Germline V gives CDR1 SGHDT, CDR2 YYEEEE. This CDR3 comprises 15 residues. DNA of the CDR3: TGTGCCAGCAGCTCGTTGACACTTCCAGCCTACGAGCAGTACTTC. It codes for CASSSLTLPAYEQYF.

This rearrangement joins TRBV18 to TRBJ2-4; the D is unclear. Germline CDR1 and CDR2: KGHSH and LQKENI. V lost 11 bases, J lost 3 bases, and 14 bases lay in between. CDR3 length: 13 residues. The CDR3 loop reads CASVAAGKNIQYF. The CDR3 DNA follows: TGTGCCTCGGTCGCGGCTGGCAAAAACATTCAGTACTTC.

The V and J genes are TRBV5-4 and TRBJ2-4; 10 bases fit TRBD2. Germline values: CDR1 SGHNT, CDR2 YYREEE (reference sequence). J lost 7 bases, V lost 0 bases, and 1 base had no gene match. This CDR3 is 14 amino acids long. CDR3: CASSLELAGNIQYF. Here the CDR3 DNA reads TGTGCCAGCAGCTTGGAACTAGCGGGGAACATTCAGTACTTC.

The chain joins TRBV10-3 to TRBJ2-5; possibly TRBD1 for D (6 bases). The J call is in doubt because the DNA end fits TRBJ2-7 better. Germline V gene lookup returns CDR1 ENHRY and CDR2 SYGVKD. The CDR3 runs 16 residues. In DNA, the CDR3 is TGTGCCATCAGTGAGTCTGGGGGCTCACTCTCCTACGAGCAGTACTTC. Encoded protein: CAISESGGSLSYEQYF.

In its sample, this clone was seen a few times. V gene TRBV6-1 combines with J gene TRBJ1-1; D might be TRBD1 (6 bases). The germline gives CDR1 MNHNS, CDR2 SASEGT. This CDR3 comprises 14 residues. Trimming took off 5 bases at V and 1 base at J, with 11 bases between the two ends. For the CDR3, the DNA is TGTGCCAGCAGTACGAAGGACAGGAACACTGAAGCTTTCTTT. This sequence encodes CASSTKDRNTEAFF.

This clone occurred a few times. The chain couples TRBV11-2 to TRBJ2-3; 7 bases map to TRBD1. Germline V gene sequence: CDR1 SGHAT, CDR2 FQNNGV. V lost 1 base, J lost 3 bases, and 4 bases stayed unmatched. The CDR3 is 15 amino acids. CDR3 DNA: TGTGCCAGCAGCTTAGGCCAACAGGGGACAGATACGCAGTATTTT. This sequence encodes CASSLGQQGTDTQYF.